A selection of T cell receptor beta chains follows, all from one sample in a study of shared clonotypes between healthy human individuals. TCRdb's copy holds only in-frame clones and misses some; the assay was immunoSEQ multiplex PCR. Among a few million clones, 85% to 95% were seen once, and the ten largest hold 0.3% to 0.4%. The specimen was naive CD4+ T cells from PBMCs. The receptor set was obtained from a man younger than 30 in good health. Some clones in this sample may be carry-over from other donors' samples. Each CDR3 is given with its conserved first and last residue. D genes are given only for firm matches. Expanded clones get a size class; other rows say once, few or many, or leave the size out.

j_call clone_size v_call d_call cdr3_aa cdr3_nt
TRBJ2-1 NA TRBV4-2 TRBD2 CASSQEAGAWNEQFF TGTGCCAGCAGCCAAGAAGCGGGAGCTTGGAATGAGCAGTTCTTC
TRBJ1-1 NA TRBV7-2 NA CASSFSGRLNTEAFF TGTGCCAGCAGCTTCAGTGGGCGGCTGAACACTGAAGCTTTCTTT
TRBJ1-3 NA TRBV28 NA CASSLGNSGNTIYF TGTGCCAGCAGTTTGGGTAACTCTGGAAACACCATATATTTT
TRBJ1-4 NA TRBV29-1 TRBD1 CSVADRVPNEKLFF TGCAGCGTGGCCGACAGGGTCCCTAATGAAAAACTGTTTTTT
TRBJ2-2 NA TRBV27 TRBD1 CASGRSAKGEGARSTGELFF TGTGCCAGCGGCCGTTCAGCAAAAGGAGAGGGGGCACGGAGCACCGGGGAGCTGTTTTTT
TRBJ2-7 NA TRBV4-1 NA CASSPAGRGPYEQYF TGCGCCAGCAGCCCCGCCGGGCGGGGACCCTACGAGCAGTACTTC
TRBJ2-3 NA TRBV7-2 NA CASSLGVGFTDTQYF TGTGCCAGCAGCTTAGGGGTGGGATTCACAGATACGCAGTATTTT
TRBJ1-1 NA TRBV6-4 NA CASSDSSGGPFF TGTGCCAGCAGTGACTCTTCCGGGGGCCCTTTCTTT
TRBJ1-3 NA TRBV28 NA CASSLSANTIYF TGTGCCAGCAGTCTCAGTGCTAACACCATATATTTT
TRBJ1-2 NA TRBV4-1 NA CASSQDRGEGYGYTF TGCGCCAGCAGCCAAGACAGGGGCGAGGGCTATGGCTACACCTTC
TRBJ1-5 NA TRBV2 NA CASSDRSNQPQHF TGTGCCAGCAGTGACCGTAGCAATCAGCCCCAGCATTTT
TRBJ2-7 NA TRBV29-1 TRBD2 CSVHPIGGSLNEQYF TGCAGCGTCCACCCAATCGGCGGGAGTCTCAATGAGCAGTACTTC
TRBJ2-3 NA TRBV5-1 TRBD2 CASSSRTSGTDTQYF TGCGCCAGCAGCTCGCGGACTAGCGGCACAGATACGCAGTATTTT
TRBJ1-4 NA TRBV2 NA CASRPTNEKLFF TGTGCCAGCAGGCCAACTAATGAAAAACTGTTTTTT
TRBJ2-3 NA TRBV11-2 NA CASNPRQASTDTQYF TGTGCCAGCAACCCCCGGCAGGCTAGCACAGATACGCAGTATTTT
TRBJ2-1 NA TRBV7-2 NA CASSLALGVYYNEQFF TGTGCCAGCAGCTTAGCCCTTGGGGTCTACTACAATGAGCAGTTCTTC
TRBJ1-4 NA TRBV2 TRBD1 CASSEANRGPVKLFF TGTGCCAGCAGTGAAGCAAACAGGGGTCCCGTAAAACTGTTTTTT
TRBJ1-1 few TRBV30 TRBD1 CAWDKIGTGGDAFF TGTGCCTGGGACAAGATAGGGACAGGGGGTGACGCTTTCTTT
TRBJ2-6 NA TRBV7-9 NA CASSLVHSRPGANVLTF TGTGCCAGCAGCTTAGTACACAGCCGGCCTGGGGCCAACGTCCTGACTTTC
TRBJ1-1 NA TRBV29-1 NA CSVERGWRTEAFF TGCAGCGTTGAAAGGGGATGGCGCACTGAAGCTTTCTTT
TRBJ2-3 once TRBV2 NA CASSVRTDTQYF TGTGCCAGCAGTGTTAGGACAGATACGCAGTATTTT
TRBJ2-3 NA TRBV5-1 NA CASSPQDNTDTQYF TGCGCCAGCAGCCCCCAGGACAACACAGATACGCAGTATTTT
TRBJ1-5 NA TRBV5-1 TRBD1 CASSFGGQGNQPQHF TGCGCCAGCAGCTTTGGGGGACAGGGCAATCAGCCCCAGCATTTT